This TCR beta chain originates from a study of PD-1 blockade in classical Hodgkin lymphoma. Sequencing was performed with immunoSEQ multiplex PCR; in TCRdb, only in-frame clones are kept and a portion is missing. The table has about 49,000 clones, roughly 90% seen once. This sample's time point: cycle 4 day 1 (C4D1), after 6 weeks of nivolumab. Every patient was affected by relapse after autologous stem cell transplantation, while exposure to brentuximab vedotin was not uniform. Germline V gene sequence: CDR1 SNHLY, CDR2 FYNNEI. This CDR3 contains 13 residues. Trimming removed 7 bases from V and 8 bases from J; junction bases left unmatched: 8.

This rearrangement joins TRBV2 to TRBJ1-2; 9 bases agree with TRBD1. Sequences were derived from peripheral blood mononuclear cells (PBMCs), sampled before the fourth cycle of nivolumab. This receptor was obtained from a human donor with classical Hodgkin lymphoma. The CDR3 DNA reads TGTGCCAGCACCCGGGACAGGGTCGTAGGCTACACCTTC. This translates into CASTRDRVVGYTF.